This is a list of T cell receptor beta chains from one sample in a study of T-cell memory formation after mild COVID-19. TCRdb reprocessed the 5' RACE reads with MiXCR, giving one entry per CDR3 protein. This sample carries 68,000 or so distinct CDR3 sequences, 16% of them seen once, and the ten largest clones take about 31%. The sample taken for sequencing was PBMCs or a T cell subset sorted from them (not recorded which). The receptors originated from an adult woman who had mild COVID-19 (a few samples of this study predate the infection). Cell type and time point are not known. Each CDR3 is given with its conserved first and last residue. Fields, in order: D gene, J gene, clone size, V gene, CDR3 protein, CDR3 DNA. D genes are given only for firm matches. Rows may omit the clone size; those that give it use once, few, many or a size class.

D: TRBD2
J: TRBJ2-3
size: NA
V: TRBV27
CDR3: CASSSGPGLAVTDTQYF
DNA: TGTGCCAGCAGTTCAGGACCGGGACTAGCGGTCACAGATACGCAGTATTTT

D: NA
J: TRBJ2-7
size: NA
V: TRBV30
CDR3: CAWSVVHEQYF
DNA: TGTGCCTGGAGTGTTGTACACGAGCAGTACTTC

D: TRBD1
J: TRBJ2-7
size: few
V: TRBV4-1
CDR3: CASSLWTGTYEQYF
DNA: TGCGCCAGCAGCCTTTGGACAGGGACCTACGAGCAGTACTTC

D: NA
J: TRBJ2-5
size: few
V: TRBV19
CDR3: CASSTRTALQETQYF
DNA: TGTGCCAGTAGTACAAGGACAGCACTCCAAGAGACCCAGTACTTC

D: TRBD2
J: TRBJ2-7
size: few
V: TRBV4-2
CDR3: CASSQEDGGSGEQYF
DNA: TGTGCCAGCAGCCAAGAAGACGGGGGGTCCGGGGAGCAGTACTTC

D: TRBD2
J: TRBJ2-3
size: NA
V: TRBV5-6
CDR3: CASSLVRGGGTDTQYF
DNA: TGTGCCAGCAGCTTGGTCCGGGGGGGGGGCACAGATACGCAGTATTTT

D: NA
J: TRBJ2-1
size: once
V: TRBV10-3
CDR3: CAITPEGWDEQFF
DNA: TGTGCCATCACCCCGGAAGGTTGGGATGAGCAGTTCTTC

D: NA
J: TRBJ2-1
size: NA
V: TRBV3-1
CDR3: CASSQVSGGGLSNEQFF
DNA: TGTGCCAGCAGCCAAGTTTCGGGAGGGGGCTTGAGCAATGAGCAGTTCTTC

D: NA
J: TRBJ2-1
size: few
V: TRBV6-5
CDR3: CASSYSTTGMKDEQFF
DNA: TGTGCCAGCAGTTACTCGACTACAGGGATGAAGGATGAGCAGTTCTTC

D: NA
J: TRBJ2-3
size: many
V: TRBV12-3/TRBV12-4
CDR3: CASSRRRGSTDTQYF
DNA: TGTGCCAGCAGTCGACGGCGGGGCAGCACAGATACGCAGTATTTT

D: TRBD2
J: TRBJ2-5
size: few
V: TRBV6-2/TRBV6-3
CDR3: CASSYSRALAGETQYF
DNA: TGTGCCAGCAGTTACTCGAGGGCTCTAGCGGGAGAGACCCAGTACTTC

D: TRBD1
J: TRBJ2-7
size: few
V: TRBV29-1
CDR3: CSVDSGGGEQYF
DNA: TGCAGCGTAGACTCAGGGGGCGGTGAGCAGTACTTC

D: NA
J: TRBJ2-1
size: NA
V: TRBV20-1
CDR3: CSARAQGRGYNEQFF
DNA: TGCAGTGCTAGGGCACAGGGTAGAGGTTACAATGAGCAGTTCTTC

D: NA
J: TRBJ2-7
size: NA
V: TRBV11-2
CDR3: CASSFGSKSYEQYF
DNA: TGTGCCAGCAGCTTCGGGTCGAAATCCTACGAGCAGTACTTC

D: NA
J: TRBJ2-1
size: many
V: TRBV7-9
CDR3: CASIQATGRPFF
DNA: TGTGCCAGCATCCAAGCTACGGGAAGGCCGTTCTTC

D: TRBD2
J: TRBJ2-7
size: NA
V: TRBV27
CDR3: CASSYSGGFYEQYF
DNA: TGTGCCAGCAGTTATAGCGGGGGATTTTACGAGCAGTACTTC

D: NA
J: TRBJ1-1
size: few
V: TRBV9
CDR3: CASSMPPQGGTEAFF
DNA: TGTGCCAGCAGCATGCCTCCGCAGGGAGGCACTGAAGCTTTCTTT

D: NA
J: TRBJ2-3
size: NA
V: TRBV6-5
CDR3: CASSYQGRTDTQYF
DNA: TGTGCCAGCAGTTATCAGGGGCGCACAGATACGCAGTATTTT

D: TRBD2
J: TRBJ2-7
size: few
V: TRBV2
CDR3: CASSETSAAYEQYF
DNA: TGTGCCAGCAGTGAGACTAGCGCCGCCTACGAGCAGTACTTC

D: NA
J: TRBJ1-1
size: few
V: TRBV7-9
CDR3: CASSSTLQRNTEAFF
DNA: TGTGCCAGCAGCTCGACCCTCCAGCGGAACACTGAAGCTTTCTTT

D: NA
J: TRBJ2-5
size: NA
V: TRBV7-2
CDR3: CASSLTGERAQYF
DNA: TGTGCCAGCAGCTTAACGGGAGAGAGGGCCCAGTACTTC

D: TRBD1
J: TRBJ2-2
size: NA
V: TRBV11-2
CDR3: CASSPGQVNTGELFF
DNA: TGTGCCAGCAGCCCTGGACAGGTGAACACCGGGGAGCTGTTTTTT

D: NA
J: TRBJ2-7
size: NA
V: TRBV30
CDR3: CAWRKTHEQYF
DNA: TGTGCCTGGAGAAAAACCCACGAGCAGTACTTC

D: NA
J: TRBJ2-7
size: many
V: TRBV12-3/TRBV12-4
CDR3: CASSLGGGAAYEQYF
DNA: TGTGCCAGCAGTCTGGGGGGGGGCGCGGCCTACGAGCAGTACTTC

D: TRBD2
J: TRBJ2-2
size: NA
V: TRBV11-2
CDR3: CASSSPDTSGGTGELFF
DNA: TGTGCCAGCAGCTCACCGGACACTAGCGGGGGCACCGGGGAGCTGTTTTTT

D: NA
J: TRBJ1-4
size: few
V: TRBV5-1
CDR3: CASSSSWEGSNEKLFF
DNA: TGCGCCAGCAGCTCTTCCTGGGAAGGGAGCAATGAAAAACTGTTTTTT

D: NA
J: TRBJ2-7
size: NA
V: TRBV27
CDR3: CASSFRQDAYEQYF
DNA: TGTGCCAGCAGTTTCAGACAGGATGCCTACGAGCAGTACTTC

D: NA
J: TRBJ2-1
size: few
V: TRBV7-6
CDR3: CASSAVAGDNEQFF
DNA: TGTGCCAGCAGCGCGGTCGCAGGGGACAATGAGCAGTTCTTC

D: TRBD1
J: TRBJ1-1
size: NA
V: TRBV4-1
CDR3: CASSWDSSSPLEAFF
DNA: TGCGCCAGCAGCTGGGACAGTTCTAGCCCCCTTGAAGCTTTCTTT

D: TRBD2
J: TRBJ2-1
size: few
V: TRBV20-1
CDR3: CSASRLAGGDGEQFF
DNA: TGCAGTGCTAGTCGGCTAGCGGGAGGGGATGGTGAGCAGTTCTTC

D: TRBD1
J: TRBJ2-5
size: NA
V: TRBV15
CDR3: CATSSPGTGVYQETQYF
DNA: TGTGCCACCAGCAGTCCCGGGACAGGGGTGTATCAGGAGACCCAGTACTTC

D: NA
J: TRBJ2-5
size: NA
V: TRBV7-9
CDR3: CASSLSVETQYF
DNA: TGTGCCAGCAGCTTAAGCGTAGAGACCCAGTACTTC

D: TRBD1
J: TRBJ2-7
size: NA
V: TRBV27
CDR3: CASTGQTGNEQYF
DNA: TGTGCCAGCACCGGACAGACAGGGAACGAGCAGTACTTC

D: NA
J: TRBJ2-3
size: few
V: TRBV7-3
CDR3: CASSTTGSDDTQYF
DNA: TGTGCCAGCAGTACGACGGGAAGTGATGATACGCAGTATTTT

D: TRBD1
J: TRBJ2-2
size: NA
V: TRBV28
CDR3: CASSRIQGVPGELFF
DNA: TGTGCCAGCAGCCGGATACAGGGGGTGCCCGGGGAGCTGTTTTTT

D: NA
J: TRBJ2-3
size: NA
V: TRBV29-1
CDR3: CSARDPTDTQYF
DNA: TGCAGCGCCCGGGACCCCACAGATACGCAGTATTTT

D: TRBD1
J: TRBJ2-7
size: few
V: TRBV27
CDR3: CASSSSGQGKSYEQYF
DNA: TGTGCCAGCAGTTCATCGGGACAGGGAAAATCCTACGAGCAGTACTTC

D: NA
J: TRBJ1-2
size: NA
V: TRBV4-1
CDR3: CASSQPTVGSNGYTF
DNA: TGCGCCAGCAGCCAGCCCACCGTCGGCTCAAATGGCTACACCTTC

D: NA
J: TRBJ2-7
size: few
V: TRBV7-9
CDR3: CASSLGAPYEQYF
DNA: TGTGCCAGCAGCTTAGGAGCCCCCTACGAGCAGTACTTC

D: NA
J: TRBJ2-5
size: NA
V: TRBV5-1
CDR3: CASVLAEPQETQYF
DNA: TGCGCCAGCGTATTAGCGGAACCCCAAGAGACCCAGTACTTC

D: NA
J: TRBJ2-1
size: few
V: TRBV29-1
CDR3: CSVDSRYNEQFF
DNA: TGCAGCGTTGATTCACGGTACAATGAGCAGTTCTTC

D: TRBD1
J: TRBJ2-7
size: few
V: TRBV10-2
CDR3: CASMTGHSYEQYF
DNA: TGCGCCAGCATGACAGGGCACTCCTACGAGCAGTACTTC

D: TRBD2
J: TRBJ2-7
size: few
V: TRBV4-2
CDR3: CASSQELAGGPLSYEQYF
DNA: TGTGCCAGCAGCCAGGAACTAGCGGGAGGGCCTCTCTCCTACGAGCAGTACTTC

D: TRBD2
J: TRBJ2-1
size: few
V: TRBV12-3/TRBV12-4
CDR3: CASRRGLADYNEQFF
DNA: TGTGCCAGCAGACGAGGACTAGCCGATTACAATGAGCAGTTCTTC

D: TRBD2
J: TRBJ2-1
size: NA
V: TRBV4-1
CDR3: CASSQYTSGGAGNEQFF
DNA: TGCGCCAGCAGCCAGTATACTAGCGGGGGGGCCGGGAATGAGCAGTTCTTC

D: NA
J: TRBJ2-1
size: few
V: TRBV6-4
CDR3: CASSDRGGGRNDEQFF
DNA: TGTGCCAGCAGTGACAGGGGAGGGGGACGGAACGATGAGCAGTTCTTC